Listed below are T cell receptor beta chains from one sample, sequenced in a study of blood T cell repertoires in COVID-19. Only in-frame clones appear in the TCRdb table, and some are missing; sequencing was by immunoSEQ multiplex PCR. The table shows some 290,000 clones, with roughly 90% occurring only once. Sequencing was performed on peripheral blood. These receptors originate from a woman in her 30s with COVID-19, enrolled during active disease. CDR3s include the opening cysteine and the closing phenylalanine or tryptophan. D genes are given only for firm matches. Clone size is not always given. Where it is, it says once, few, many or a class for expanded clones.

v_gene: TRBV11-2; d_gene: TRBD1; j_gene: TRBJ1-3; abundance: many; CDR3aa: CASSTRDRGYSSSGNTIYF; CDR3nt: TGTGCCAGCAGCACCCGGGACAGGGGTTACTCTAGCTCTGGAAACACCATATATTTT
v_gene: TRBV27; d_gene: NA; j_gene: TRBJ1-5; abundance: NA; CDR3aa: CASSLWGTSGQPQHF; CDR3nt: TGTGCCAGCAGTTTATGGGGGACATCTGGTCAGCCCCAGCATTTT
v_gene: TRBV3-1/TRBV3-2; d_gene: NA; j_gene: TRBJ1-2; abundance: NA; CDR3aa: CASRGWLNYGYTF; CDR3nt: TGTGCCAGCCGAGGGTGGTTGAACTATGGCTACACCTTC
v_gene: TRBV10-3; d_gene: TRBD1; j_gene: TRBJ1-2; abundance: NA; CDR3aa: CAREGQGNYGYTF; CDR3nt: TGTGCCAGGGAGGGACAGGGGAACTATGGCTACACCTTC
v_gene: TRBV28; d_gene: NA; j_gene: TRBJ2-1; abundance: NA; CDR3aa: CASSSGLKQFF; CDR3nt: TGTGCCAGCAGCTCCGGGTTAAAGCAGTTCTTC
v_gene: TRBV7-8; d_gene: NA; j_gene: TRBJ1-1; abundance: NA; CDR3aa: CASSLAGLNTEAFF; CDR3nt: TGTGCCAGCAGCTTGGCAGGGCTAAACACTGAAGCTTTCTTT
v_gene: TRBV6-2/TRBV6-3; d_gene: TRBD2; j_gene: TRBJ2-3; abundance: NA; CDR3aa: CASSYPSPGLAGGADTQYF; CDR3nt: TGTGCCAGCAGTTACCCCTCGCCGGGACTAGCGGGAGGAGCAGATACGCAGTATTTT
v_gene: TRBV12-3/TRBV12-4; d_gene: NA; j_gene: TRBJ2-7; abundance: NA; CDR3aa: CASALYEQYF; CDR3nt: TGTGCCAGCGCGCTTTACGAGCAGTACTTC
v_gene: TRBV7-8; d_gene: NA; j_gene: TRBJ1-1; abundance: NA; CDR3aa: CASSPAGGHEAFF; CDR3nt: TGTGCCAGCAGCCCTGCTGGGGGACATGAAGCTTTCTTT
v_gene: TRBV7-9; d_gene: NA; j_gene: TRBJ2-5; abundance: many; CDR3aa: CASSSRGPETQYF; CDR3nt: TGTGCCAGCAGCTCAAGGGGTCCCGAGACCCAGTACTTC
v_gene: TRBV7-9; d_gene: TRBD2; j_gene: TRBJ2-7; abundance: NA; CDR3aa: CASTPSGSYEQYF; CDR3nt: TGTGCCAGCACCCCTAGCGGGAGTTACGAGCAGTACTTC
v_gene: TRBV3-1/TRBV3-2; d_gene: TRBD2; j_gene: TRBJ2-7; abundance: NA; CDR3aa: CASSLTSGRGYEQYF; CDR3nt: TGTGCCAGCAGTCTGACTAGCGGGAGAGGGTACGAGCAGTACTTC
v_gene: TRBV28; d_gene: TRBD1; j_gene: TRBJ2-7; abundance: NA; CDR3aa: CASSVTGSYEQYF; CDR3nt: TGTGCCAGCTCGGTGACAGGGTCCTACGAGCAGTACTTC
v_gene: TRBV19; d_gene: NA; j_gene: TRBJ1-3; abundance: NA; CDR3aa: CASSLYGAGSKAGNTIYF; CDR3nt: TGTGCCAGTAGTCTGTATGGAGCGGGGAGTAAGGCTGGAAACACCATATATTTT
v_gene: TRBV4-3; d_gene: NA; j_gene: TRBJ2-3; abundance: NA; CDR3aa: CASSQDMAGTDTQYF; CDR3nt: TGCGCCAGCAGCCAAGATATGGCTGGCACAGATACGCAGTATTTT
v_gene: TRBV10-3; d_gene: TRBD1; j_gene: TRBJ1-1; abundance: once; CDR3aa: CAISGTDLNTEAFF; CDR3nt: TGTGCCATCAGCGGGACAGACCTGAACACTGAAGCTTTCTTT
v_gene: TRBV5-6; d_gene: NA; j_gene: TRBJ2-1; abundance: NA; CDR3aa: CASSLAGNEQFF; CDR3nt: TGTGCCAGCAGCTTGGCAGGTAATGAGCAGTTCTTC
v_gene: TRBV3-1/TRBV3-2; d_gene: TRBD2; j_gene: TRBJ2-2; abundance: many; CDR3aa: CASSPLAGNTGELFF; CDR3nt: TGTGCCAGCAGCCCACTAGCGGGGAACACCGGGGAGCTGTTTTTT
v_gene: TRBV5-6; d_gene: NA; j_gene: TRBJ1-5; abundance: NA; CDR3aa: CASSGYGLSNQPQHF; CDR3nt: TGTGCCAGCAGCGGTTATGGACTTAGCAATCAGCCCCAGCATTTT
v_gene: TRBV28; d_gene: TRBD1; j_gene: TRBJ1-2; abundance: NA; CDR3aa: CASSFETGGHYGYTF; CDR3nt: TGTGCCAGCAGTTTTGAGACAGGGGGGCACTATGGCTACACCTTC
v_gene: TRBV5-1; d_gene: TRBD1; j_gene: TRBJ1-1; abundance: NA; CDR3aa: CASSPGTGRFGVNTEAFF; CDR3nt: TGCGCCAGCAGCCCCGGGACAGGGCGGTTTGGGGTGAACACTGAAGCTTTCTTT
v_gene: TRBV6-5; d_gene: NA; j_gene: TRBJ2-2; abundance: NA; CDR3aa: CASSYSPVGELFF; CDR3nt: TGTGCCAGCAGTTACTCCCCCGTGGGGGAGCTGTTTTTT
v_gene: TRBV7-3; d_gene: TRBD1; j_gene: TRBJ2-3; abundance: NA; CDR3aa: CASSLTGVRTDTQYF; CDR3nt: TGTGCCAGCAGCCTGACAGGGGTCCGCACAGATACGCAGTATTTT
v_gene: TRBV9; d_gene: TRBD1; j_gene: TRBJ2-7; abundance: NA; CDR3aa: CASSAGGRTGKYEQYF; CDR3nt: TGTGCCAGCAGCGCTGGAGGACGGACAGGGAAGTACGAGCAGTACTTC
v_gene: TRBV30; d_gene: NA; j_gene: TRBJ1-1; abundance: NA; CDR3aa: CAWSQMNTEAFF; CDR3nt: TGTGCCTGGAGTCAGATGAACACTGAAGCTTTCTTT
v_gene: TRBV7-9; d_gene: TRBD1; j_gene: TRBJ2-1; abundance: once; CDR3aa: CASSPPPGQGATREQFF; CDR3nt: TGTGCCAGCAGCCCTCCCCCGGGACAGGGGGCGACTCGTGAGCAGTTCTTC
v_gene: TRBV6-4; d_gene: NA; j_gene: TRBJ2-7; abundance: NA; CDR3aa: CASSDSRDEQYF; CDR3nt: TGTGCCAGCAGTGACTCCAGGGACGAGCAGTACTTC
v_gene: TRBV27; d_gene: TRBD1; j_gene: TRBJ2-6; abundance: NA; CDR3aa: CASSRGQGAPGANVLTF; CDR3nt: TGTGCCAGCAGTCGAGGACAGGGAGCACCTGGGGCCAACGTCCTGACTTTC
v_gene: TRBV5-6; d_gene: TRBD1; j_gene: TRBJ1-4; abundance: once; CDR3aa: CASSLPGQAVMFF; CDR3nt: TGTGCCAGCAGCCTACCGGGACAGGCAGTAATGTTTTTT
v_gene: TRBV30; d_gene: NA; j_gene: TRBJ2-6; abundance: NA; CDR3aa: CAWSVMGLGSSGANVLTF; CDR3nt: TGTGCCTGGAGTGTAATGGGACTTGGGAGCTCTGGGGCCAACGTCCTGACTTTC
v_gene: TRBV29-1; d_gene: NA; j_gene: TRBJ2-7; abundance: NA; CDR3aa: CSVELVAVHEQYF; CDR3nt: TGCAGCGTTGAATTGGTTGCGGTCCACGAGCAGTACTTC